These 4 T cell receptor beta chains were sequenced from one sample in a study of T cells in women clearing cervical HPV infection. The table came from immunoSEQ multiplex PCR; TCRdb's copy has only in-frame clones and leaves some out. The sample table sets out 40,000 to 45,000 clones. Source material: blood buffy coat. These receptor sequences come from a woman between 18 and 70 years old with a cervical HPV16 infection that either progressed to CIN3+ or cleared (not recorded which).

Concerning this clone: The read finishes 3 residues shy of the CDR3 end, and the germline J gene is used to complete it. The chain uses TRBV7-7 and TRBJ2-1, with TRBD2 identical over 9 bases. The CDR3 has 17 residues. Germline CDR1 and CDR2: SSHAT and FNYEAQ (reference sequence). The V and J ends lost 5 bases and 0 bases, in that order; junction bases with no gene match: 8. The CDR3 DNA, read in part, is TGTGCCAGCAGCCCCGGGCTAGCGGGGAGCTCCTACAATGAG. Translation gives CASSPGLAGSSYNE. Given in full, the CDR3 is CASSPGLAGSSYNEQFF.

A note on this clone: The read gets to within 3 residues of the CDR3 end, and the germline J gene fills in the rest. This chain connects TRBV29-1 to TRBJ2-1; tentatively, D is TRBD1 (6 bases). CDR1 SQVTM and CDR2 ANQGSEA come from the germline V gene. CDR3 length equals 13 residues. Trimming stripped 3 bases from V and 4 bases from J, with 10 bases between. The CDR3 sequence is CSVDVRGYNEQFF. CDR3 DNA (partial): TGCAGCGTTGATGTCAGGGGTTACAATGAG.

Turning to this clone: The DNA ends 3 residues before the CDR3 does, and the rest of the CDR3 is filled in from the germline J gene. The chain joins TRBV7-9 to TRBJ2-1, with 8 bases fitting TRBD2. This CDR3 spans 13 amino acids. Unmatched junction bases numbered 5, after V lost 4 bases and J lost 9 bases. From germline, CDR1 is SEHNR and CDR2 FQNEAQ (reference sequence). The DNA read from the CDR3 is TGTGCCAGCAGCTCGGGAGGGGGAATTGAG. This encodes CASSSGGGIE. The whole CDR3 sequence is CASSSGGGIEQFF.

A remark on this clone: The read stops 3 residues short of the end of the CDR3; the missing end is completed from the germline J gene. The V gene is TRBV19, the J gene TRBJ2-1; D is ambiguous. Germline V lookup: CDR1 LNHDA, CDR2 SQIVND (reference sequence). The CDR3 contains 14 residues. Trimming removed 2 bases at V and 6 bases at J, with 11 bases between. The CDR3 loop is CASSISGVSNEQFF. The CDR3 bases that were read are TGTGCCAGTAGTATATCAGGAGTTAGCAATGAG.